Below, one T cell receptor (beta chain) is given with its context. The antigen is undetermined. This entry belongs to a study of cytomegalovirus exposure and HLA in healthy donors. Study conclusions and caveats: It was reported that the classifier diagnosed cytomegalovirus status with high specificity and sensitivity in both the original and validation cohorts. A list of 164 TCR beta chains associated with cytomegalovirus was given.

Germline V CDR1 and CDR2: SGDLS, YYNGEE. The CDR3 consists of 13 residues. The V and J ends lost 4 bases and 3 bases respectively, with 8 bases between them. Method: immunoSEQ multiplex PCR; TCRdb's copy keeps in-frame clones and lacks some. The data show 250,000 or so clones, roughly nine tenths seen once. The chain carries TRBV9 and TRBJ2-1; the D is unclear. The source of this sequence is a man aged 18-30 years in good health and CMV-seropositive. Source material: PBMCs. The CDR3 loop is CASSPGDYNEQFF. The CDR3 nucleotides are TGTGCCAGCAGCCCCGGTGACTACAATGAGCAGTTCTTC. Using reference TRBV9 and TRBJ2-1 for the parts outside the CDR3, the full variable domain is DSGVTQTPKHLITATGQRVTLRCSPRSGDLSVYWYQQSLDQGLQFLIQYYNGEERAKGNILERFSAQQFPDLHSELNLSSLELGDSALYFCASSPGDYNEQFFGPGTRLTVL.